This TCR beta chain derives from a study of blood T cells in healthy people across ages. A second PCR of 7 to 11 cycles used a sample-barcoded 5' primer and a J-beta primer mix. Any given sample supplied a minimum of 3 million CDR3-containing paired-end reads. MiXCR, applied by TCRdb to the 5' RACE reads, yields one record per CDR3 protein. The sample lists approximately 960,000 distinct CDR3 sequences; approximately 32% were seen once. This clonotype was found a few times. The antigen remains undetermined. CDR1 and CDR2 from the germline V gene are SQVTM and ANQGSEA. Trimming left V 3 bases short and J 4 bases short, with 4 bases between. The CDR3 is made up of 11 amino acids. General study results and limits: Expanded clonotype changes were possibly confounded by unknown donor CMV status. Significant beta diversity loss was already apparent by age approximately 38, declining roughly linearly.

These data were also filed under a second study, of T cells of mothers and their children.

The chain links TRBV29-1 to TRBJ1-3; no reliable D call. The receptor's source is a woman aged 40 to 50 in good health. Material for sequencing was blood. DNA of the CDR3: TGCAGCGTTGACTCCGGAAACACCATATATTTT. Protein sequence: CSVDSGNTIYF.